The T cell receptor beta chain described here comes from a study of CD8+ T cells in alopecia areata. Once RNA had been extracted, it was reverse transcribed into cDNA to act as the sequencing template. Profiling relied on immunoSEQ multiplex PCR, and the TCRdb table lists in-frame clones only, not all of them. The sample contains about 150,000 clones, 47% of which appear only once. The CDR3 spans 15 residues. Trimming pared 0 bases from V and 5 bases from J, leaving 13 bases between. Germline V CDR1 and CDR2: MNHEY, SMNVEV (reference sequence). On this clone: The antigen is not known.

Study-wide points: Lesional scalp, notably in alopecia totalis/universalis, had clonality above that of normal scalp.

The source is a human donor with alopecia areata. The sequencing input was CD4+ T cells sorted from blood. The chain recombines TRBV27 with TRBJ1-1, with a weak D call TRBD1 (6 bases). CDR3 coding DNA: TGTGCCAGCAGTTTATCCGTCACAGGGCGAACTGAAGCTTTCTTT. It is translated as CASSLSVTGRTEAFF.